This T cell receptor (beta chain) originates from a study of OX40 agonist ivuxolimab in advanced cancers. The wider study: Past anti-PD-1, anti-PD-L1 or anti-CTLA-4 therapy was accepted, and 30% to 50% had received some. Study-wide results and caveats: Partial responders at 0.1-3.0 mg/kg showed near-lowest clonal expansion. There were, on average, more expanded clones in CD8+ T cells than in CD4+.

Germline V gene sequence: CDR1 MDHEN, CDR2 SYDVKM. V was pared by 4 bases and J by 5 bases, with 8 bases of the junction left unmatched. CDR3 size: 15 residues. Measured with immunoSEQ multiplex PCR; TCRdb has only the in-frame clones, and not every one. The sample shows approximately 91,000 clones, around 87% of them seen only once. This clone came up a few times. Antigen specificity is unknown. The sequenced sample was CD4+ or CD8+ T cells sorted from blood, obtained in a trial of the OX40 agonist ivuxolimab. V usage is TRBV28 and J usage is TRBJ2-5; 9 nucleotides align to TRBD1. This TCR was recovered from an adult with an advanced solid tumor such as melanoma, head and neck, liver or kidney cancer. The DNA of the CDR3 is TGTGCCAGCAGTTCCACAGGGGGCGGACGGGAGACCCAGTACTTC. This translates into CASSSTGGGRETQYF.